Below are 29 T cell receptor beta chains sequenced from a single sample in a study of OX40 agonist ivuxolimab in advanced cancers. Assay: immunoSEQ multiplex PCR; the TCRdb copy retains only in-frame clones and omits some. The sample has around 64,000 clones; more than 80% are singletons. The source was CD4+ or CD8+ T cells sorted from blood, collected in a trial of the OX40 agonist ivuxolimab. The receptors were sampled from an adult with an advanced solid tumor such as melanoma, head and neck, liver or kidney cancer.

The V gene is TRBV4-3, the J gene TRBJ1-1, with D perhaps TRBD1 (5 bases). Trimming took off 1 base at V and 3 bases at J, with 24 bases between the two ends. There are 19 residues in the CDR3. Germline CDR1 LGHNA, CDR2 YSLEER. The CDR3 reads CASSQVGGVGKWGYTEAFF. CDR3 bases: TGCGCCAGCAGCCAAGTGGGCGGGGTTGGGAAGTGGGGCTACACTGAAGCTTTCTTT.

In this sample, this clone turned up a few times. The chain carries TRBV4-3 and TRBJ2-5; perhaps TRBD1 as D (6 bases). CDR3 size: 15 residues. With 4 bases removed from V and 5 bases from J, the gap between germline ends came to 17 bases. Germline-derived CDR1 and CDR2 are LGHNA and YSLEER. The CDR3 here is CASSRGTLQRETQYF. The DNA for the CDR3 is TGCGCCAGCAGCCGGGGGACACTCCAACGCGAGACCCAGTACTTC.

This clone counts as medium-sized. The rearrangement uses TRBV5-1 and TRBJ2-7; TRBD1 aligns across 8 bases. From germline, CDR1 is SGHRS and CDR2 YFSETQ. This CDR3 contains 13 residues. V was pared by 5 bases and J by 7 bases, with 8 bases of the junction left unmatched. CDR3: CASRVDRDREQYF. CDR3 coding DNA: TGCGCCAGCAGGGTGGACAGGGACAGGGAGCAGTACTTC.

J is TRBJ2-5 and V is TRBV4-1, with a weak D call TRBD2 (5 bases). The germline V gene encodes CDR1 MGHRA and CDR2 YSYEKL. The CDR3 loop spans 13 amino acids. With 9 bases removed from V and 4 bases from J, the gap between germline ends came to 15 bases. CDR3 in DNA: TGCGCCAGTCCTAGCAGCGGAGGAGAGACCCAGTACTTC. Its translation: CASPSSGGETQYF.

The chain links TRBV4-2 to TRBJ1-2, with D unresolved. Germline V gene lookup returns CDR1 LGHNA and CDR2 YNFKEQ. Between the trimmed V and J ends, which lost 0 bases and 3 bases, there was a span of 11 bases. CDR3 length: 15 residues. DNA of the CDR3: TGTGCCAGCAGCCAAGATAGGCAAGGGCACTATGGCTACACCTTC. Protein product: CASSQDRQGHYGYTF.

Concerning this clone itself: Other DNA sequences in the sample encode the same CDR3. The chain carries TRBV30 and TRBJ1-2, with D unresolved. Germline lookup yields CDR1 GTSNPN and CDR2 SVGIG (reference sequence). Deletions cut 2 bases from V and 0 bases from J, with 4 bases between. The CDR3 is 12 amino acids. This CDR3 is CAWSSTNYGYTF. For the CDR3, the DNA is TGTGCCTGGAGTTCAACTAACTATGGCTACACCTTC.

This clone was seen more than once but under ten times. The rearrangement joins TRBV2 to TRBJ2-5; maybe TRBD1 (6 bases). CDR3 length equals 13 residues. Germline CDR1 reads SNHLY; CDR2 reads FYNNEI. Trimming removed 4 bases at V and 5 bases at J, with 11 bases between. The CDR3 DNA is TGTGCCAGCAGTGGGACAGTCCTGGAGACCCAGTACTTC. Translation gives CASSGTVLETQYF.

This clone was seen only a few times. The chain joins TRBV7-2 to TRBJ1-6; the D gene is possibly TRBD1 (6 bases). This CDR3 contains 17 residues. V lost 1 base and J lost 6, with 16 bases in between. The germline CDR1 and CDR2 sequences are SGHTA and FQGNSA. CDR3 region: CASSLVGGRGPNSPLHF. DNA for the CDR3: TGTGCCAGCAGCTTAGTTGGTGGCAGGGGACCTAATTCACCCCTCCACTTT.

This chain joins TRBV27 and TRBJ1-6; 8 bases fit TRBD1. Germline V gene data show CDR1 as MNHEY and CDR2 as SMNVEV (reference sequence). Unmatched junction bases numbered 8, after V lost 4 bases and J lost 9 bases. This CDR3 region has 15 residues. CDR3 nucleotide sequence: TGTGCCAGCAGTTCCCAGGGGGCGGGGGGTTCACCCCTCCACTTT. Its translation: CASSSQGAGGSPLHF.

This rearrangement joins TRBV19 to TRBJ1-2; D ambiguous. This CDR3 has 13 residues. V was shortened by 6 bases and J by 2 bases, with 10 bases between the two germline ends. CDR1 is LNHDA and CDR2 is SQIVND in the germline V gene (reference sequence). The CDR3 spells CASRVGNNYGYTF. The CDR3 DNA reads TGTGCCAGTAGGGTGGGAAACAACTATGGCTACACCTTC.

This clone was observed once. V gene TRBV10-3 combines with J gene TRBJ1-4; no clear D gene. Germline CDR1 ENHRY, CDR2 SYGVKD. Trimming took off 6 bases at V and 8 bases at J, with 10 bases between the two ends. This CDR3 is 12 amino acids long. The CDR3 region is CAISRPREKLFF. The CDR3 nucleotides are TGTGCCATCAGCCGCCCTCGAGAAAAACTGTTTTTT.

This rearrangement joins TRBV4-2 to TRBJ1-4; D gene uncertain. The length of the CDR3 is 16 residues. Between the trimmed V and J ends, which lost 0 bases and 3 bases, there was a span of 11 bases. Per germline, CDR1 LGHNA and CDR2 YNFKEQ. The CDR3 DNA follows: TGTGCCAGCAGCCAAGAACCCCAGAGGGCTAATGAAAAACTGTTTTTT. It is translated as CASSQEPQRANEKLFF.

The rearrangement joins TRBV4-3 to TRBJ2-1, with D tentatively TRBD2 (6 bases). The CDR3 extends over 15 amino acids. Per germline, CDR1 LGHNA and CDR2 YSLEER. Deletions cut 1 base from V and 3 bases from J, with 10 bases between. CDR3 amino acids: CASSQVFGGYNEQFF. CDR3 nucleotides: TGCGCCAGCAGCCAAGTCTTCGGGGGCTACAATGAGCAGTTCTTC.

J is TRBJ2-7 and V is TRBV11-1, with 9 bases aligning to TRBD1. This CDR3 is 16 amino acids long. Germline loops: CDR1 SGHAT, CDR2 FQDESV (reference sequence). Trimming removed 1 base from V and 2 bases from J; junction bases left unmatched: 6. Here the CDR3 reads CASSLGRGTGTYEQYF. CDR3 in DNA: TGTGCCAGCAGCTTAGGCCGGGGGACAGGGACCTACGAGCAGTACTTC.

This clone was detected only once. The chain combines TRBV2 with TRBJ1-2, with 10 bases that match TRBD1. The CDR3 spans 14 residues. V was clipped by 3 bases and J by 6 bases; unmatched bases: 4. Germline V CDR1 and CDR2: SNHLY, FYNNEI. CDR3 nucleotides: TGTGCCAGCAGTGAGGGACAGGGGTTGCATGGCTACACCTTC. This gives the protein CASSEGQGLHGYTF. Supplemented by reference TRBV2 and TRBJ1-2, the full variable domain reads EPEVTQTPSHQVTQMGQEVILRCVPISNHLYFYWYRQILGQKVEFLVSFYNNEISEKSEIFDDQFSVERPDGSNFTLKIRSTKLEDSAMYFCASSEGQGLHGYTFGSGTRLTVV.

The chain couples TRBV9 to TRBJ1-2; D is uncertain. V was clipped by 4 bases and J by 8 bases, with 18 bases between them. CDR1 SGDLS and CDR2 YYNGEE come from the germline V gene. The length of the CDR3 is 14 residues. The CDR3 coding sequence is TGTGCCAGCAGCCTAGCCCCTGGGCCTAGCGGCTACACCTTC. It translates to CASSLAPGPSGYTF.

This chain joins TRBV19 and TRBJ2-2, with TRBD2 as a possible D gene (6 bases). CDR1 and CDR2 from the germline V gene are LNHDA and SQIVND (reference sequence). The CDR3 has 14 amino acids. V shed 8 bases and J shed 7 bases, with 17 bases lying between them. CDR3 amino acids: CASAPGPRGGELFF. Written as DNA, the CDR3 is TGTGCCAGTGCCCCGGGACCGCGGGGCGGGGAGCTGTTTTTT.

The rearrangement joins TRBV2 to TRBJ2-5, with TRBD2 identical over 13 bases. Germline lookup yields CDR1 SNHLY and CDR2 FYNNEI. The CDR3 contains 16 residues. V lost 5 bases, J lost 5 bases, and 8 bases stayed unmatched. This chain's CDR3 is CASSPGLAGVFETQYF. CDR3 sequence (DNA): TGTGCCAGCAGTCCCGGACTAGCGGGAGTTTTCGAGACCCAGTACTTC.

This chain links TRBV30 with TRBJ1-1; TRBD1 matches at 8 bases. Germline loops: CDR1 GTSNPN, CDR2 SVGIG (reference sequence). The length of the CDR3 is 14 residues. Losses at the gene ends were 3 bases for V and 5 bases for J; bases not matched to a gene: 8. The CDR3 region is CAWSSGQGETEAFF. CDR3 sequence (DNA): TGTGCCTGGAGCTCCGGACAGGGAGAAACTGAAGCTTTCTTT.

V and J are TRBV23-1 and TRBJ1-5; D call uncertain. TRBV23-1 carries the ORF label, with uncertain function. There are 16 residues in the CDR3. V lost 6 bases and J 1 base, leaving 16 bases between the germline ends. CDR3 sequence (DNA): TGCGCCAGCAGCCGTGGGGTCGGGCTGAGCAATCAGCCCCAGCATTTT. This sequence encodes CASSRGVGLSNQPQHF.

In its sample, this clone was seen once. The chain couples TRBV27 to TRBJ2-7; 8 bases are a match to TRBD1. This CDR3 is 15 amino acids long. Looked up from germline, CDR1 is MNHEY and CDR2 is SMNVEV (reference sequence). V gave up 7 bases and J gave up 3 bases; unmatched junction bases: 11. For the CDR3, the DNA is TGTGCCAGCAAGAAGTCCGGGACAGGCTTCTACGAGCAGTACTTC. Translation: CASKKSGTGFYEQYF.

Written as DNA, the CDR3 is TGTGCCATCAGTGGCGGCATGGTGGATAGCAATCAGCCCCAGCATTTT. Translating it yields CAISGGMVDSNQPQHF. The chain links TRBV10-3 to TRBJ1-5; no reliable D call. Trimming left V 4 bases short and J 0 bases short, with 13 bases between. The CDR3 is 16 residues long. From germline, CDR1 is ENHRY and CDR2 SYGVKD.

This clone has just a few counts. Other DNA sequences in the same sample also yield this CDR3. The V and J genes are TRBV14 and TRBJ1-2, with 9 bases identical to TRBD1. The trim removed 4 bases at V and 6 bases at J, leaving 3 bases unmatched. CDR1 is SGHDN, CDR2 FVKESK, per germline. The CDR3 has 13 residues. The CDR3 protein is CASSPRTGDGYTF. CDR3 in DNA: TGTGCCAGCAGCCCAAGGACAGGGGATGGCTACACCTTC.

The count of this clone is one. The chain recombines TRBV4-3 with TRBJ2-1; D possibly corresponds to TRBD2 (6 bases). Germline V gives CDR1 LGHNA, CDR2 YSLEER. There are 16 residues in the CDR3. V gave up 5 bases and J gave up 1 base, with 15 bases separating them. The CDR3 sequence is CASSLDYPTSYNEQFF. CDR3 DNA: TGCGCCAGCAGCTTGGACTATCCAACTTCCTACAATGAGCAGTTCTTC.

The chain has TRBV15 and TRBJ2-3, with D tentatively TRBD2 (5 bases). V was trimmed by 1 base and J by 2 bases, leaving 16 bases between them. CDR3 size: 17 residues. Looked up from germline, CDR1 is LNHNV and CDR2 is YYDKDF (reference sequence). Here the CDR3 DNA reads TGTGCCACCAGCAGAGGTAGCGATCCTTTTTTCACAGATACGCAGTATTTT. It yields the protein CATSRGSDPFFTDTQYF.

This clone was seen just once. The rearrangement joins TRBV11-3 to TRBJ2-2, with a weak D call TRBD2 (6 bases). The CDR3 is made up of 16 amino acids. CDR1 SGHNT and CDR2 YENEEA come from the germline V gene. The V gene lost 1 base and the J gene lost 0 bases, with 9 bases spanning the gap. CDR3 protein: CASSLVAGSNTGELFF. CDR3 nucleotides: TGTGCCAGCAGCTTAGTGGCGGGGTCGAACACCGGGGAGCTGTTTTTT.

This chain connects TRBV2 to TRBJ1-2; D is possibly TRBD1 (6 bases). The CDR3 extends over 17 amino acids. Germline V gene data show CDR1 as SNHLY and CDR2 as FYNNEI. V was pared by 2 bases and J by 8 bases, with 24 bases between. CDR3 coding DNA: TGTGCCAGCAGTGAATGGAGGAGGACAGCCTTGGGGGGGGGCTACACCTTC. Translating gives CASSEWRRTALGGGYTF.

The rearrangement joins TRBV7-9 to TRBJ2-1; D uncertain. CDR3 length equals 13 residues. The germline gives CDR1 SEHNR, CDR2 FQNEAQ (reference sequence). The V gene lost 3 bases and the J gene lost 1 base, with 4 bases spanning the gap. As DNA, the CDR3 is TGTGCCAGCAGCTTGGGTTCCTACAATGAGCAGTTCTTC. Translation: CASSLGSYNEQFF.

The chain couples TRBV9 to TRBJ2-7; no reliable D call. Trimming cost V 4 bases and J 3 bases, with 14 bases left between them. The germline CDR1 and CDR2 sequences are SGDLS and YYNGEE. The CDR3 loop spans 14 amino acids. The CDR3 bases are TGTGCCAGCAGCCCCCCAGCGAGTTTCTACGAGCAGTACTTC. This codes for CASSPPASFYEQYF.